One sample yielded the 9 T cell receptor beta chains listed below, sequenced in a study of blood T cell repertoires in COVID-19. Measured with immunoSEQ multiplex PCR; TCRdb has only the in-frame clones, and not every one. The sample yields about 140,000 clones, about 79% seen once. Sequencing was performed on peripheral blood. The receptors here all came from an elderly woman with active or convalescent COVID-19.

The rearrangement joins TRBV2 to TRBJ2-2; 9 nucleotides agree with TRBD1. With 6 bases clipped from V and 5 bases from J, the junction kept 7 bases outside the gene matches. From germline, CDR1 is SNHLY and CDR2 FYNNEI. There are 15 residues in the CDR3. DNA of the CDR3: TGTGCCAGCAGGGTACAGGGGGCAGGGACCGGGGAGCTGTTTTTT. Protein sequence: CASRVQGAGTGELFF.

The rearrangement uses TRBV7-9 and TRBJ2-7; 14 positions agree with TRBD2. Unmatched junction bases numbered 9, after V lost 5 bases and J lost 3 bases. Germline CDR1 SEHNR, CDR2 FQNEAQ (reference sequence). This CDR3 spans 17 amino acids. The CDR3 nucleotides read TGTGCCAGCAGCCGTTGGGGACTAGCGGGGGACAACTACGAGCAGTACTTC. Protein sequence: CASSRWGLAGDNYEQYF.

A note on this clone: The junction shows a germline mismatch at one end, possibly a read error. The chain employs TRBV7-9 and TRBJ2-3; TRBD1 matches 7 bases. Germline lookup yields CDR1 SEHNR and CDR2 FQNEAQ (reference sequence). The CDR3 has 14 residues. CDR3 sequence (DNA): TGTGCCAGCAGTTTAGACCAGGGGGCAGATACGCAGTATTTT. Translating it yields CASSLDQGADTQYF.

CDR3 bases: TGTGCCAGCAGCTTAGACAGGGTACTGCCGGTGACCCAGTACTTC. Protein: CASSLDRVLPVTQYF. The gene calls are TRBV7-6 and TRBJ2-5, with a weak D call TRBD1 (6 bases). V was cut by 1 base and J by 7 bases, with 16 bases left in between. The CDR3 loop spans 15 amino acids. Looked up from germline, CDR1 is SGHVS and CDR2 is FNYEAQ.

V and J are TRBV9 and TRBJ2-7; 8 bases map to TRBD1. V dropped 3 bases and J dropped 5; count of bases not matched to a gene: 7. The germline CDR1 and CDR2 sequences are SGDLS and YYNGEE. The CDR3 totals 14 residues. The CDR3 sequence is CASSAQGGFNEQYF. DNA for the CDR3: TGTGCCAGCAGCGCACAGGGGGGTTTCAACGAGCAGTACTTC.

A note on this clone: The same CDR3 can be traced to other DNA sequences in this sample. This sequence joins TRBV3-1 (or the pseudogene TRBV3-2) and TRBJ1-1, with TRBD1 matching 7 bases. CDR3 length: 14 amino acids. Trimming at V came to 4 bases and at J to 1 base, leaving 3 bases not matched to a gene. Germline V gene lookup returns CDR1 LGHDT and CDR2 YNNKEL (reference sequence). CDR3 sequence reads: CASSLGQKNTEAFF. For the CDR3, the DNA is TGTGCCAGCAGCCTGGGACAGAAGAACACTGAAGCTTTCTTT.

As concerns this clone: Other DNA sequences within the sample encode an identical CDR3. The CDR3: CASSRSGRGGTDTQYF. The CDR3 region has the DNA TGTGCCAGCAGCCGCTCTGGGCGGGGGGGCACAGATACGCAGTATTTT. The genes are TRBV3-1 (or the pseudogene TRBV3-2) and TRBJ2-3, with 8 bases lining up with TRBD2. V lost 4 bases to trimming and J lost 1 base; unmatched junction nucleotides: 7. Germline V CDR1 and CDR2: LGHDT, YNNKEL (reference sequence). This CDR3 spans 16 amino acids.

CDR3 sequence: CASSRTGIDYGYTF. The CDR3 nucleotides read TGTGCCAGCAGTCGCACAGGGATAGACTATGGCTACACCTTC. The chain recombines TRBV7-2 with TRBJ1-2; perhaps TRBD1 as D (6 bases). Germline V lookup: CDR1 SGHTA, CDR2 FQGNSA. Between the trimmed V and J ends, which lost 6 bases and 3 bases, there was a span of 14 bases. The CDR3 extends over 14 amino acids.

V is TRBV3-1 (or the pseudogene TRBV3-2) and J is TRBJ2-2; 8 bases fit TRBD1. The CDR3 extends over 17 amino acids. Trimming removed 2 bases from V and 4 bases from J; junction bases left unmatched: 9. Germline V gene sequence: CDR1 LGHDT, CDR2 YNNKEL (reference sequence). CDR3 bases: TGTGCCAGCAGCCAATGGACAGGGAGTGTAGGCACCGGGGAGCTGTTTTTT. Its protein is CASSQWTGSVGTGELFF.